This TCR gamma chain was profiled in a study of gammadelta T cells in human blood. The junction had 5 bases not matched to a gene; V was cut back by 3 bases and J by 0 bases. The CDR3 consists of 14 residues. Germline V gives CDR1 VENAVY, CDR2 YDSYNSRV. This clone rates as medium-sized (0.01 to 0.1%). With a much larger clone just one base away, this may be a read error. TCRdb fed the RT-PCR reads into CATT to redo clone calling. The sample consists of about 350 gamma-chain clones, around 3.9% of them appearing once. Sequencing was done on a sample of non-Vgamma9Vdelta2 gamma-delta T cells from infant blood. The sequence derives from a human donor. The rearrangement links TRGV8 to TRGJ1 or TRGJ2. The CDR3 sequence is CATWDGSNYYKKLF. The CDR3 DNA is TGTGCCACCTGGGATGGATCGAATTATTATAAGAAACTCTTT.